A single sample is the source of the 30 T cell receptor beta chains below, sequenced in a study of T cell responses to AZD1222 COVID-19 vaccine. TCRdb keeps only in-frame clones here, not all; method: immunoSEQ multiplex PCR. The repertoire holds 150,000 to 200,000 clones, approximately 93% seen once, with roughly 1% in the top ten. The sequencing used peripheral blood, collected 28 days after the second AZD1222 dose. These receptors came from an adult who received the AZD1222 COVID-19 vaccine.

The chain employs TRBV2 and TRBJ1-4; D remains unclear. The CDR3 contains 12 residues. Between the trimmed V and J ends, which lost 6 bases and 3 bases, there was a span of 5 bases. Germline V lookup: CDR1 SNHLY, CDR2 FYNNEI. DNA of the CDR3: TGTGCCAGCAGCCCCTCTAATGAAAAACTGTTTTTT. This translates into CASSPSNEKLFF.

The V call is TRBV3-1 (or the pseudogene TRBV3-2), the J call TRBJ2-7; D possibly corresponds to TRBD1 (6 bases). Per germline, CDR1 LGHDT and CDR2 YNNKEL (reference sequence). V was pared by 4 bases and J by 2 bases, with 15 bases between. The CDR3 covers 15 residues. In nucleotides, the CDR3 is TGTGCCAGCAGCCTCAGGGGCGAAGGGACCTACGAGCAGTACTTC. Amino acids: CASSLRGEGTYEQYF.

In this sample, this clone turned up a few times. This chain connects TRBV5-4 to TRBJ2-7; 11 bases are a match to TRBD2. The trim removed 0 bases at V and 1 base at J, leaving 3 bases unmatched. In germline, CDR1 is SGHNT, CDR2 YYREEE (reference sequence). The CDR3 is 16 residues long. The CDR3 region is CASSLGGLAASYEQYF. Here the CDR3 DNA reads TGTGCCAGCAGCTTGGGGGGACTAGCGGCTTCCTACGAGCAGTACTTC.

The gene calls are TRBV7-9 and TRBJ2-1, with D hard to call. The V end lost 5 bases, the J end lost 7 bases, and 15 bases lay between the germline ends. The CDR3 sequence is 14 residues long. Germline V lookup: CDR1 SEHNR, CDR2 FQNEAQ (reference sequence). CDR3 sequence: CASSTRLDGNEQFF. CDR3 in DNA: TGTGCCAGCAGCACCCGACTGGACGGGAATGAGCAGTTCTTC.

The gene calls are TRBV13 and TRBJ1-3, with 7 bases matching TRBD1. Germline V CDR1 and CDR2: PRHDT, FYEKMQ (reference sequence). J gave up 4 bases and V 5 bases, and 11 bases lay outside the gene matches. The CDR3 extends over 16 amino acids. The CDR3 sequence is CASSDDRAPRGNTIYF. In DNA, the CDR3 is TGTGCCAGCAGCGACGACAGGGCCCCCCGGGGAAACACCATATATTTT. The full variable domain, rest sourced from reference TRBV13 and TRBJ1-3, is AAGVIQSPRHLIKEKRETATLKCYPIPRHDTVYWYQQGPGQDPQFLISFYEKMQSDKGSIPDRFSAQQFSDYHSELNMSSLELGDSALYFCASSDDRAPRGNTIYFGEGSWLTVV.

The rearrangement uses TRBV10-3 and TRBJ1-3; TRBD1 is a possible D gene (6 bases). Deletions cut 5 bases from V and 6 bases from J, with 14 bases between. The CDR3 contains 14 residues. In germline, CDR1 is ENHRY, CDR2 SYGVKD. The CDR3 loop is CAISPRDTENTIYF. CDR3 nucleotide sequence: TGTGCCATCAGTCCCCGGGACACGGAAAACACCATATATTTT.

This clone was found once. The V and J genes are TRBV4-1 and TRBJ1-4, with TRBD1 identical over 11 bases. The CDR3 is made up of 15 amino acids. CDR1 and CDR2 from the germline V gene are MGHRA and YSYEKL. V gave up 6 bases and J gave up 6 bases; unmatched junction bases: 6. Here the CDR3 DNA reads TGCGCCAGCAGGGCACCGGGACAGGGGGATGAAAAACTGTTTTTT. Translating it yields CASRAPGQGDEKLFF.

This chain connects TRBV19 to TRBJ2-1, with TRBD2 matching over 10 bases. The CDR3 spans 16 residues. Germline V gene sequence: CDR1 LNHDA, CDR2 SQIVND (reference sequence). J gave up 3 bases and V 3 bases, and 5 bases lay outside the gene matches. The CDR3: CASSIIASGGYNEQFF. CDR3 DNA sequence: TGTGCCAGTAGTATCATCGCTAGCGGGGGCTACAATGAGCAGTTCTTC.

The chain has TRBV5-1 and TRBJ1-4; TRBD1 agrees at 7 bases. CDR1 and CDR2 (germline): SGHRS, YFSETQ. With V trimmed by 2 bases and J by 6 bases, 4 bases remained unmatched. The CDR3 runs to 14 residues. Written as DNA, the CDR3 is TGCGCCAGCAGCTTACGACAGGGAGATGAAAAACTGTTTTTT. The encoded protein is CASSLRQGDEKLFF.

This clone appeared a single time. The rearrangement links TRBV5-8 to TRBJ1-1; a possible D gene is TRBD1 (5 bases). Trimming pared 5 bases from V and 1 base from J, leaving 9 bases between. Germline CDR1 reads SGHTS; CDR2 reads YDEGEE. This CDR3 is 13 amino acids long. CDR3 DNA: TGTGCCAGCAGAGCCAGGGAGAACACTGAAGCTTTCTTT. Its protein product is CASRARENTEAFF.

V usage is TRBV7-7 and J usage is TRBJ2-5; no clear D. CDR1 and CDR2 from the germline V gene are SSHAT and FNYEAQ (reference sequence). There are 15 residues in the CDR3. The V end lost 3 bases, the J end lost 2 bases, and 13 bases lay between the germline ends. The CDR3 here is CASSLVVGIQETQYF. CDR3 nucleotides: TGTGCCAGCAGCTTGGTGGTAGGGATACAAGAGACCCAGTACTTC.

This clone has a handful of counts. V is TRBV6-5 and J is TRBJ1-5, with 7 bases lining up with TRBD1. CDR3 size: 13 residues. The J segment lost 7 bases and the V segment lost 8 bases, leaving 8 bases of the junction unmatched. Germline loops: CDR1 MNHEY, CDR2 SVGAGI. The CDR3 protein is CASGWDSAQPQHF. CDR3 DNA: TGTGCCAGCGGATGGGACAGCGCCCAGCCCCAGCATTTT.

The V and J genes are TRBV6-5 and TRBJ1-2; weak D call: TRBD1 (6 bases). The germline gives CDR1 MNHEY, CDR2 SVGAGI. The CDR3 loop spans 14 amino acids. The V gene lost 0 bases and the J gene lost 10 bases, with 15 bases spanning the gap. The CDR3 spells CASSYSQGWAAYTF. In nucleotides, the CDR3 is TGTGCCAGCAGTTACTCACAGGGATGGGCTGCCTACACCTTC.

Notes on this clone: One end of the junction is discordant with germline, which a read error may explain. J is TRBJ2-4 and V is TRBV28; 7 nucleotides match TRBD1. The CDR3 spans 12 residues. Germline loops: CDR1 MDHEN, CDR2 SYDVKM. In DNA, the CDR3 is TGTGCCAGCAGTCCAGGACAGGCCGCATGGGACTTC. Its protein is CASSPGQAAWDF.

CDR3 nucleotide sequence: TGTGCCAGCTCACCACCGGGGAGGGGGAAATACAATGAGCAGTTCTTC. Translated, it gives CASSPPGRGKYNEQFF. This chain joins TRBV18 and TRBJ2-1, with D maybe TRBD2 (7 bases). Germline V lookup: CDR1 KGHSH, CDR2 LQKENI. This CDR3 comprises 16 residues. Trimming removed 0 bases at V and 4 bases at J, with 13 bases between.

The chain has TRBV19 and TRBJ1-1; D uncertain. The CDR3 sequence is 13 residues long. The germline V gene has CDR1 LNHDA and CDR2 SQIVND (reference sequence). V shed 3 bases and J shed 4 bases, with 9 bases lying between them. CDR3 sequence (DNA): TGTGCCAGTAGTATTTCTTTTAGCACTGAAGCTTTCTTT. This encodes CASSISFSTEAFF. Variable domain in full (rest from reference TRBV19 and TRBJ1-1): DGGITQSPKYLFRKEGQNVTLSCEQNLNHDAMYWYRQDPGQGLRLIYYSQIVNDFQKGDIAEGYSVSREKKESFPLTVTSAQKNPTAFYLCASSISFSTEAFFGQGTRLTVV.

The rearrangement uses TRBV18 and TRBJ2-5, with D maybe TRBD2 (5 bases). Germline lookup yields CDR1 KGHSH and CDR2 LQKENI. V was shortened by 3 bases and J by 4 bases, with 12 bases between the two germline ends. This CDR3 contains 14 residues. The DNA for the CDR3 is TGTGCCAGCTCACCGCCAGCTGGAGGAGAGACCCAGTACTTC. Its translation is CASSPPAGGETQYF.

The V gene is TRBV6-5, the J gene TRBJ1-5, with D tentatively TRBD1 (5 bases). Trimming pared 6 bases from V and 0 bases from J, leaving 9 bases between. Germline V gives CDR1 MNHEY, CDR2 SVGAGI. The CDR3 runs to 14 residues. For the CDR3, the DNA is TGTGCCAGCAGGGGGCCCTATAGCAATCAGCCCCAGCATTTT. Translation: CASRGPYSNQPQHF.

DNA for the CDR3: TGTGCCAGCAGTCGAAGGTATAATTCACCCCTCCACTTT. Its protein is CASSRRYNSPLHF. The chain recombines TRBV28 with TRBJ1-6; D remains ambiguous. Per germline, CDR1 MDHEN and CDR2 SYDVKM. The CDR3 consists of 13 residues. V shed 5 bases and J shed 4 bases, with 6 bases lying between them.

This chain connects TRBV7-3 to TRBJ2-1; D is uncertain. CDR1 is SGHTA and CDR2 is FQGTGA in the germline V gene. CDR3 size: 15 residues. Trimming pared 1 base from V and 0 bases from J, leaving 7 bases between. This chain's CDR3 is CASSLMFSSYNEQFF. The CDR3 DNA sequence: TGTGCCAGCAGCTTAATGTTTAGCTCCTACAATGAGCAGTTCTTC. Based on the CDR3 plus reference TRBV7-3 and TRBJ2-1, the full variable domain is GAGVSQTPSNKVTEKGKYVELRCDPISGHTALYWYRQSLGQGPEFLIYFQGTGAADDSGLPNDRFFAVRPEGSVSTLKIQRTERGDSAVYLCASSLMFSSYNEQFFGPGTRLTVL.

The rearrangement links TRBV3-1 (or the pseudogene TRBV3-2) to TRBJ1-5; D is undetermined. In germline, CDR1 is LGHDT, CDR2 YNNKEL (reference sequence). The CDR3 length is 12 residues. The V gene lost 3 bases and the J gene lost 7 bases, with 7 bases spanning the gap. The CDR3 here is CASSQGRQPQHF. CDR3 sequence (DNA): TGTGCCAGCAGCCAGGGCAGACAGCCCCAGCATTTT.

This chain joins TRBV15 and TRBJ1-4; TRBD1 matches at 11 bases. Germline CDR1 reads LNHNV; CDR2 reads YYDKDF (reference sequence). Trimming took 8 bases from V and 3 from J; bases not matched to a gene: 5. This CDR3 is 15 amino acids long. The CDR3 loop is CATRDRGFPNEKLFF. The CDR3 DNA sequence: TGTGCCACCCGGGACAGGGGGTTCCCTAATGAAAAACTGTTTTTT.

The rearrangement joins TRBV6-4 to TRBJ2-3; 9 bases match TRBD2. CDR3 length equals 15 residues. After removal of 0 bases from V and 3 bases from J, the junction contained 1 base not matched to a gene. Germline V gives CDR1 MRHNA, CDR2 SNTAGT. The CDR3 sequence: CASSDSGLATDTQYF. The CDR3 DNA follows: TGTGCCAGCAGTGACTCAGGACTAGCGACAGATACGCAGTATTTT.

V is TRBV9 and J is TRBJ1-1; D is undetermined. This CDR3 region has 13 residues. V lost 4 bases and J lost 4, with 11 bases in between. Germline V gene data show CDR1 as SGDLS and CDR2 as YYNGEE. Here the CDR3 reads CASSSTGITEAFF. The CDR3 nucleotides read TGTGCCAGCAGCTCCACGGGAATCACTGAAGCTTTCTTT.

The chain uses TRBV7-3 and TRBJ2-2, with TRBD1 identical over 9 bases. This CDR3 region has 16 residues. The V segment lost 4 bases and the J segment 7 bases; nucleotides outside the gene matches: 10. In germline, CDR1 is SGHTA, CDR2 FQGTGA. The CDR3 nucleotides read TGTGCCAGCAGCTCTCTATTGACAGGGGGAAGCGGGGAGCTGTTTTTT. Translated: CASSSLLTGGSGELFF.

This chain uses TRBV19 with TRBJ1-1, with TRBD1 as a possible D gene (6 bases). V lost 3 bases and J 1 base, leaving 9 bases between the germline ends. The CDR3 spans 14 residues. The germline V gene has CDR1 LNHDA and CDR2 SQIVND (reference sequence). CDR3 in amino acids: CASSITGTNTEAFF. In DNA, the CDR3 is TGTGCCAGTAGTATTACAGGGACGAACACTGAAGCTTTCTTT.

This clone was seen more than once but under ten times. The V gene is TRBV5-4, the J gene TRBJ1-2; 8 bases agree with TRBD1. The germline V gene has CDR1 SGHNT and CDR2 YYREEE (reference sequence). With 4 bases clipped from V and 4 bases from J, the junction kept 9 bases outside the gene matches. This CDR3 is built from 15 residues. The DNA of the CDR3 is TGTGCCAGCAGCCTACGGACAGGGATCTCCTATGGCTACACCTTC. It codes for CASSLRTGISYGYTF.

This chain links TRBV27 with TRBJ1-2, with TRBD1 matching 7 bases. V shed 5 bases and J 0 bases; nucleotides not matched to a gene: 6. Germline lookup yields CDR1 MNHEY and CDR2 SMNVEV (reference sequence). The CDR3 length is 15 residues. The CDR3 DNA sequence: TGTGCCAGCAGTACCCGACAGGGCCCTAACTATGGCTACACCTTC. It is translated as CASSTRQGPNYGYTF.

The chain links TRBV11-2 to TRBJ1-2; D remains ambiguous. CDR1 and CDR2 (germline): SGHAT, FQNNGV. V was trimmed by 5 bases and J by 4 bases, leaving 17 bases between them. The CDR3 loop spans 15 amino acids. DNA of the CDR3: TGTGCCAGCAGCCCGACGGCGTGGGTGCTCTATGGCTACACCTTC. Amino acids: CASSPTAWVLYGYTF. Filled out from reference TRBV11-2 and TRBJ1-2, the complete variable domain reads EAGVAQSPRYKIIEKRQSVAFWCNPISGHATLYWYQQILGQGPKLLIQFQNNGVVDDSQLPKDRFSAERLKGVDSTLKIQPAKLEDSAVYLCASSPTAWVLYGYTFGSGTRLTVV.

The chain links TRBV6-5 to TRBJ1-4, with D hard to call. Germline lookup yields CDR1 MNHEY and CDR2 SVGAGI. The CDR3 loop spans 10 amino acids. The ends were cut back, 4 bases at V and 11 bases at J, with 5 bases in the middle. CDR3 sequence reads: CASSSGKLFF. The CDR3 DNA follows: TGTGCCAGCAGTTCTGGGAAACTGTTTTTT.